A single sample is the source of the 19 T cell receptor beta chains below, sequenced in a study of T cell responses to AZD1222 COVID-19 vaccine. TCRdb's table, derived via immunoSEQ multiplex PCR, lists solely in-frame clones and lacks some. The table shows 80,000 or so clones, with 87% occurring only once. The sample here was peripheral blood, taken on day 0 of AZD1222 vaccination. The source of these receptors is an adult in good health.

This chain uses TRBV7-3 with TRBJ2-3, with 7 bases lining up with TRBD2. The CDR3 loop spans 17 amino acids. The germline CDR1 and CDR2 sequences are SGHTA and FQGTGA. The ends lost 6 bases at V and 12 bases at J; junction bases unmatched: 24. The CDR3 region is CASSRAGFLDTLNIQYF. CDR3 DNA sequence: TGTGCCAGCAGTAGAGCGGGGTTTTTAGATACGCTGAACATTCAGTATTTT.

This CDR3 reads CASSLVSGTTLYGEQFF. CDR3 DNA: TGCGCCAGCAGCTTGGTTAGCGGGACCACCCTTTACGGTGAGCAGTTCTTC. The rearrangement uses TRBV5-1 and TRBJ2-1, with 8 bases fitting TRBD2. V gave up 0 bases and J gave up 9 bases; unmatched junction bases: 14. The CDR3 has 17 residues. Germline CDR1 is SGHRS and CDR2 is YFSETQ.

The chain links TRBV12-3 or TRBV12-4 to TRBJ1-4; D is perhaps TRBD1 (5 bases). There are 13 residues in the CDR3. Trimming left V 6 bases short and J 8 bases short, with 13 bases between. In nucleotides, the CDR3 is TGTGCCAGCAGCTGGGGCTCTACCGAAAAACTGTTTTTT. Translated, it gives CASSWGSTEKLFF.

This sequence joins TRBV27 and TRBJ1-2, with TRBD1 identical over 7 bases. V gave up 5 bases and J gave up 2 bases; unmatched junction bases: 2. Germline loops: CDR1 MNHEY, CDR2 SMNVEV (reference sequence). The CDR3 sequence is 13 residues long. This CDR3 reads CASSRDSNYGYTF. The CDR3 bases are TGTGCCAGCAGTAGGGACAGCAACTATGGCTACACCTTC.

The chain recombines TRBV5-6 with TRBJ2-2; D ambiguous. V lost 0 bases and J 3 bases, leaving 12 bases between the germline ends. The CDR3 length is 16 residues. Germline V lookup: CDR1 SGHDT, CDR2 YYEEEE. Written as DNA, the CDR3 is TGTGCCAGCAGCTTGGTTGACATTCTTGACACCGGGGAGCTGTTTTTT. Translating gives CASSLVDILDTGELFF.

This clone has a single count. This chain uses TRBV5-1 with TRBJ1-2; D perhaps matches TRBD1 (5 bases). The CDR3 is 15 amino acids. Between the trimmed V and J ends, which lost 4 bases and 4 bases, there was a span of 17 bases. Looked up from germline, CDR1 is SGHRS and CDR2 is YFSETQ. CDR3 protein: CASSPGGAQLYGYTF. The CDR3 DNA sequence: TGCGCCAGCAGCCCAGGTGGGGCACAGCTCTATGGCTACACCTTC.

The chain carries TRBV12-3 or TRBV12-4 and TRBJ2-3, with 8 bases aligning to TRBD1. The CDR3 sequence is 13 residues long. V was pared by 10 bases and J by 2 bases, with 5 bases of the junction left unmatched. In nucleotides, the CDR3 is TGTGCCACCCGGGACAGGTTCACAGATACGCAGTATTTT. Translation: CATRDRFTDTQYF.

The chain links TRBV10-3 to TRBJ2-2; 8 nucleotides match TRBD2. From germline, CDR1 is ENHRY and CDR2 SYGVKD. CDR3 size: 15 residues. The junction had 3 bases not matched to a gene; V was cut back by 3 bases and J by 3 bases. CDR3 bases: TGTGCCATCAGTGACCCAGCGGGAGACACCGGGGAGCTGTTTTTT. It translates to CAISDPAGDTGELFF.

The chain uses TRBV5-4 and TRBJ1-4; D is unclear. There are 14 residues in the CDR3. Germline V gives CDR1 SGHNT, CDR2 YYREEE (reference sequence). Trimming left V 4 bases short and J 5 bases short, with 12 bases between. Here the CDR3 reads CASSPTSGNEKLFF. DNA for the CDR3: TGTGCCAGCAGCCCTACGTCGGGCAATGAAAAACTGTTTTTT.

The chain recombines TRBV18 with TRBJ1-2; D possibly corresponds to TRBD1 (5 bases). CDR1 is KGHSH, CDR2 LQKENI, per germline. CDR3 length: 15 residues. V gave up 3 bases and J gave up 3 bases, with 14 bases separating them. CDR3 loop: CASSPGSGFDYGYTF. The CDR3 nucleotides are TGTGCCAGCTCACCTGGATCAGGGTTTGACTATGGCTACACCTTC.

V is TRBV5-4 and J is TRBJ1-2; possible D gene TRBD1, 5 bases. The CDR3 runs to 15 residues. The V end was cut by 4 bases, the J end by 4 bases, with 17 bases between. CDR1 and CDR2 (germline): SGHNT, YYREEE (reference sequence). The CDR3 DNA sequence: TGTGCCAGCAGCGGGGTCCCGGGGCAGCCCTATGGCTACACCTTC. Translating it yields CASSGVPGQPYGYTF.

The gene calls are TRBV9 and TRBJ1-6; D unclear. Per germline, CDR1 SGDLS and CDR2 YYNGEE. The CDR3 has 12 amino acids. The V and J ends lost 0 bases and 7 bases respectively, with 2 bases between them. CDR3 residues: CASSVGNSPLHF. The CDR3 DNA reads TGTGCCAGCAGCGTAGGGAATTCACCCCTCCACTTT. Based on the CDR3 plus reference TRBV9 and TRBJ1-6, the full variable domain is DSGVTQTPKHLITATGQRVTLRCSPRSGDLSVYWYQQSLDQGLQFLIQYYNGEERAKGNILERFSAQQFPDLHSELNLSSLELGDSALYFCASSVGNSPLHFGNGTRLTVT.

The rearrangement links TRBV2 to TRBJ1-5, with a weak D call TRBD1 (5 bases). CDR1 is SNHLY and CDR2 is FYNNEI in the germline V gene. The CDR3 sequence is 15 residues long. V lost 6 bases and J 2 bases, leaving 14 bases between the germline ends. CDR3 in DNA: TGTGCCAGCAGGGATCAACAGGTGGGCAATCAGCCCCAGCATTTT. Translating it yields CASRDQQVGNQPQHF.

The chain couples TRBV11-2 to TRBJ1-2; 7 bases agree with TRBD1. The junction had 4 bases not matched to a gene; V was cut back by 5 bases and J by 1 base. Germline V gene data show CDR1 as SGHAT and CDR2 as FQNNGV. This CDR3 has 14 amino acids. In nucleotides, the CDR3 is TGTGCCAGCAGCCCAGGACAGGATAACTATGGCTACACCTTC. This codes for CASSPGQDNYGYTF.

Written as DNA, the CDR3 is TGTGCCAGCAGGGATCGGACCACGAACACCGGGGAGCTGTTTTTT. Translation gives CASRDRTTNTGELFF. The chain couples TRBV6-5 to TRBJ2-2; unclear D gene. The germline gives CDR1 MNHEY, CDR2 SVGAGI. The CDR3 extends over 15 amino acids. V was pared by 6 bases and J by 0 bases, with 11 bases between.

This sequence joins TRBV9 and TRBJ2-5; D is unresolved. Trimming took off 0 bases at V and 5 bases at J, with 14 bases between the two ends. The CDR3 runs to 15 residues. Germline V gene data show CDR1 as SGDLS and CDR2 as YYNGEE. The CDR3: CASSVGGSGLETQYF. Here the CDR3 DNA reads TGTGCCAGCAGCGTAGGAGGTTCCGGGTTGGAGACCCAGTACTTC.

J is TRBJ1-1 and V is TRBV7-2; weak D call: TRBD1 (5 bases). With 2 bases removed from V and 1 base from J, the gap between germline ends came to 20 bases. Germline CDR1 is SGHTA and CDR2 is FQGNSA. This CDR3 is built from 18 residues. The CDR3, as DNA: TGTGCCAGCAGCTTACGACGGGGGGGTGCACGTCGGAACACTGAAGCTTTCTTT. Its protein product is CASSLRRGGARRNTEAFF.

V gene TRBV6-4 combines with J gene TRBJ2-5; TRBD2 matches 7 bases. Trimming cost V 4 bases and J 5 bases; bases outside gene matches: 10. The CDR3 sequence is 15 residues long. Germline CDR1 and CDR2: MRHNA and SNTAGT. CDR3 sequence (DNA): TGTGCCAGCAGTGCCACAGCGGGAACGGGGGAGACCCAGTACTTC. This sequence encodes CASSATAGTGETQYF.

This clone showed up just a few times. CDR3 nucleotides: TGTGCCAGCAGTTACAGGGGGCCCAATCAGCCCCAGCATTTT. This translates into CASSYRGPNQPQHF. V gene TRBV27 combines with J gene TRBJ1-5, with 9 bases matching TRBD1. The CDR3 consists of 14 residues. V lost 4 bases to trimming and J lost 3 bases; unmatched junction nucleotides: 1. Germline assignment: CDR1 MNHEY and CDR2 SMNVEV (reference sequence).